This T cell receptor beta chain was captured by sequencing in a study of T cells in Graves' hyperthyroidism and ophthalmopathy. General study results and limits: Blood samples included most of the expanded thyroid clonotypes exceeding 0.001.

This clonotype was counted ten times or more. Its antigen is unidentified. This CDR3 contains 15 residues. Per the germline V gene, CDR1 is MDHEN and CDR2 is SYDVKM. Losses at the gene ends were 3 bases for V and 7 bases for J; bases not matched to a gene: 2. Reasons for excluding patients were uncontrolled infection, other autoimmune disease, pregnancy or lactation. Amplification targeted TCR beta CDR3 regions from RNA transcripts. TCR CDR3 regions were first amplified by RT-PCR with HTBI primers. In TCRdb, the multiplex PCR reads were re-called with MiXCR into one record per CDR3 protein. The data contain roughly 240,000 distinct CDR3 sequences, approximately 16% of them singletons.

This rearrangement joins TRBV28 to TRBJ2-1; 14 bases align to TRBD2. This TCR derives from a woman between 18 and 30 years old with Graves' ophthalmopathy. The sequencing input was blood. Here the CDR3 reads CASSLGLAGVNEQFF. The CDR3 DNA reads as TGTGCCAGCAGTTTGGGACTAGCGGGGGTTAATGAGCAGTTCTTC. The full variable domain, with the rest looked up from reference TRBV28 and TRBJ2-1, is DVKVTQSSRYLVKRTGEKVFLECVQDMDHENMFWYRQDPGLGLRLIYFSYDVKMKEKGDIPEGYSVSREKKERFSLILESASTNQTSMYLCASSLGLAGVNEQFFGPGTRLTVL.